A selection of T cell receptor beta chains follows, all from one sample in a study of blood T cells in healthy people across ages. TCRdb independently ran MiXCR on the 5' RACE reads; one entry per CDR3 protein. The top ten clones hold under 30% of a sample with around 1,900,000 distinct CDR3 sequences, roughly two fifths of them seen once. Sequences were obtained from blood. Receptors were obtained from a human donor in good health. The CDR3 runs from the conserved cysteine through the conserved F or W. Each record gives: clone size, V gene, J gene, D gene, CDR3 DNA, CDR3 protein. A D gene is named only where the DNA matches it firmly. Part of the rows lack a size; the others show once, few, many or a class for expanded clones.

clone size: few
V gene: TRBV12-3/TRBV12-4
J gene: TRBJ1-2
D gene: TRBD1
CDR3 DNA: TGTGCCAGCAGTTTGCGGGGACAGGGGGCATTTGGCTACACCTTC
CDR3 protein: CASSLRGQGAFGYTF

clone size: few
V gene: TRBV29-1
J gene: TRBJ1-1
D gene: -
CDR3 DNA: TGCAGCGTTGAAGAGGGGGGATCTGAAGCTTTCTTT
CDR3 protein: CSVEEGGSEAFF

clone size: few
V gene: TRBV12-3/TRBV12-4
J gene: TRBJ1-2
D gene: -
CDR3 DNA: TGTGCCAGCACCGACGGAATACACTATGGCTACACCTTC
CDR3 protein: CASTDGIHYGYTF

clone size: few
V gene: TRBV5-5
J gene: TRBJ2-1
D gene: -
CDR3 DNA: TGTGCCAGCAGCCTGCACGGGGACCCCTACAATGAGCAGTTCTTC
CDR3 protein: CASSLHGDPYNEQFF

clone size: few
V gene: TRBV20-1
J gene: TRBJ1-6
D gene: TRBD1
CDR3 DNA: TGCAGTGCTGGGGACAGCTCCTATAATTCACCCCTCCACTTT
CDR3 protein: CSAGDSSYNSPLHF

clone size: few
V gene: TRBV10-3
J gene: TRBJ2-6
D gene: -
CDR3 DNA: TGTGCCATCAGTGAGGTCAGGGTTGGCACTGGGGCCAACGTCCTGACTTTC
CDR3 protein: CAISEVRVGTGANVLTF

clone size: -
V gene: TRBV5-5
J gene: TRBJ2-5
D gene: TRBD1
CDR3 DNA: TGTGCCAGCAGCCGCAGGGCACCCGGGACAGGGGGATTCGAAGAGACTCAGTACTTC
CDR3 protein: CASSRRAPGTGGFEETQYF

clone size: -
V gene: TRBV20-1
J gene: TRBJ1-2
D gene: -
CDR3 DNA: TGCAGTGCGGAGGATACCCTCGAAAACTATGGCTACACCTTC
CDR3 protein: CSAEDTLENYGYTF

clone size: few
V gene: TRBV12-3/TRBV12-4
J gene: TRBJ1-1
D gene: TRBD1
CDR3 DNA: TGTGCCAGCAGTCAGGGACAGGCTATGGTTGCTTTCTTT
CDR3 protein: CASSQGQAMVAFF

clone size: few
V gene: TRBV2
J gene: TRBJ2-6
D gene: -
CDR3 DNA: TGTGCCAGCAGTTCAGGACTTAACTCTGGGGCCAACGTCCTGACTTTC
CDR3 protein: CASSSGLNSGANVLTF

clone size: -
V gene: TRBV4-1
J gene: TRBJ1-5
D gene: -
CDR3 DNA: TGCGCCAGCAGCCCTTTTGGCCAGGGCCCATATAGCAATCAGCCCCAGCATTTT
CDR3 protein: CASSPFGQGPYSNQPQHF

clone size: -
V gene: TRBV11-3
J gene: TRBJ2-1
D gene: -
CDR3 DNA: TGTGCCAGCAGCTTAGATCAGGGGCTAGCGCACAATGAGCAGTTCTTC
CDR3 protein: CASSLDQGLAHNEQFF

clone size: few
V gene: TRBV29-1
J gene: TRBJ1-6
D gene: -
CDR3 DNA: TGCAGCGTCCAAATGAGCTCCTATAATTCACCCCTCCACTTT
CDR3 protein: CSVQMSSYNSPLHF

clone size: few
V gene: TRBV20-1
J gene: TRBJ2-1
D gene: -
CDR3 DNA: TGCAGTGCTAGACTCCTGCCATACAATGAGCAGTTCTTC
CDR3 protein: CSARLLPYNEQFF

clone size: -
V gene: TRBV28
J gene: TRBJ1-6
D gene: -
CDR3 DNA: TGTGCCAGCAATCCTCCTAGTTCACCCCTCCACTTT
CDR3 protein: CASNPPSSPLHF

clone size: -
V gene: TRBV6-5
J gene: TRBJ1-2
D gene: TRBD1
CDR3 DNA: TGTGCCAGCAGGGATTCCGGACAGGGCTATGGCTACACCTTC
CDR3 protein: CASRDSGQGYGYTF

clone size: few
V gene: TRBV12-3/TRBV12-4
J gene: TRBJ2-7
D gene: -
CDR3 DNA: TGTGCCAGCAGCCAAGCAGCGATAGCCTACGAGCAGTACTTC
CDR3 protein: CASSQAAIAYEQYF

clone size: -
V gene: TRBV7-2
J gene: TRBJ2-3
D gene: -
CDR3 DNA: TGTGCCAGCAGCTTGGGGGGCTGGGAGGGGGAACTCCCGCAGTATTTT
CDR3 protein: CASSLGGWEGELPQYF

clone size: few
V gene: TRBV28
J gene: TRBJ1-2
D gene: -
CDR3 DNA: TGTGCCAGCAGCACCCCGACAGCTAACTATGGCTACACCTTC
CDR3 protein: CASSTPTANYGYTF

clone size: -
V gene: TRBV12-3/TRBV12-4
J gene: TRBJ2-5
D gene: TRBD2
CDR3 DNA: TGTGCCAGCAGTTTTGGGCTAGCGGCGAGCCTCCAAGAGACCCAGTACTTC
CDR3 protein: CASSFGLAASLQETQYF

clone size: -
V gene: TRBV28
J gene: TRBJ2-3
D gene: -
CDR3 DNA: TGTGCCAGCAGTTTAGGGCTCCGGGATACGCAGTATTTT
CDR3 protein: CASSLGLRDTQYF

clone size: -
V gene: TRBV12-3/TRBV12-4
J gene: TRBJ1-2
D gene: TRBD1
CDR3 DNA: TGTGCCAGCACCTCCGGGACAGTTAACTATGGCTACACCTTC
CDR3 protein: CASTSGTVNYGYTF

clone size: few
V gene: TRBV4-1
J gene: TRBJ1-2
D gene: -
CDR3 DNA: TGCGCCAGCAGCCAAGATCGCCAGGACGGGACCTATGGCTACACCTTC
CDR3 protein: CASSQDRQDGTYGYTF

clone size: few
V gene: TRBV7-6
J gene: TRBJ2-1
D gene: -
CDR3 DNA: TGTGCCAGCAGCCCTAGTTTCGCAGGGGATGAGCAGTTCTTC
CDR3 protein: CASSPSFAGDEQFF

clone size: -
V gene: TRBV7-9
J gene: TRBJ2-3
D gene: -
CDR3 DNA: TGTGCCAGCAGCTTAGAGGGGCATCCTAGTAGATATACGCAGTATTTT
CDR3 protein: CASSLEGHPSRYTQYF

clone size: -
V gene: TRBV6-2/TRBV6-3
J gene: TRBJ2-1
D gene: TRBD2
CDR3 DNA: TGTGCCAGCAGTTATAGGCCTAGCGGGGGATCTACCTACAATGAGCAGTTCTTC
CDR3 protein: CASSYRPSGGSTYNEQFF

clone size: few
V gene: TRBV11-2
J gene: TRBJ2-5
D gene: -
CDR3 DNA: TGTGCCAGCAGCCCCCACATACACCAAGAGACCCAGTACTTC
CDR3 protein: CASSPHIHQETQYF

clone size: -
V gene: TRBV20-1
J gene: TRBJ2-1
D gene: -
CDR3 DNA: TGCAGTGCTAGGAGGGGCGAGGGGGACTACAATGAGCAGTTCTTC
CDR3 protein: CSARRGEGDYNEQFF

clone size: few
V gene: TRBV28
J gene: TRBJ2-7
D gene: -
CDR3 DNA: TGTGCCAGCAGTTCGACGGGTACCCTCTACGAGCAGTACTTC
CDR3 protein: CASSSTGTLYEQYF

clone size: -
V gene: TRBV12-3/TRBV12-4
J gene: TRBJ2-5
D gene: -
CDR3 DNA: TGTGCCAGCAGTCGTGGACTGATCCAAGAGACCCAGTACTTC
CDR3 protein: CASSRGLIQETQYF

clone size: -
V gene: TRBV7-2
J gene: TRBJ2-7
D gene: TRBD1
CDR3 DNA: TGTGCCAGCAGCCACCGGACAGGGAGCTACGAGCAGTACTTC
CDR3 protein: CASSHRTGSYEQYF

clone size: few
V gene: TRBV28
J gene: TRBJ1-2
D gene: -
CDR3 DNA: TGTGCCAGCACCTCCCTTAACGGCTACACCTTC
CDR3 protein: CASTSLNGYTF

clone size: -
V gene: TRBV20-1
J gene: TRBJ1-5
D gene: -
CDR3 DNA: TGCAGTGCTAGAAAGGGGCTGACCCAGCATTTT
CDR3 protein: CSARKGLTQHF

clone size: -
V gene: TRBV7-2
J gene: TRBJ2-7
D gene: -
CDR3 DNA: TGTGCCAACAGCTTAGCCCAGGGTGGGCCGAACGAGCAGTACTTC
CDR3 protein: CANSLAQGGPNEQYF

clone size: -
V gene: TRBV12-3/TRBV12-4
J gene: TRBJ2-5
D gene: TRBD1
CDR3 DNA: TGTGCCAGCAGTCAACAGGGGACGCGTGGGGAGACCCAGTACTTC
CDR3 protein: CASSQQGTRGETQYF

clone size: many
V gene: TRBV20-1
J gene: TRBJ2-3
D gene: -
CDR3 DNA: TGCAGTGCTAGAGGACTAGGGGACATCACAGATACGCAGTATTTT
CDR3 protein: CSARGLGDITDTQYF

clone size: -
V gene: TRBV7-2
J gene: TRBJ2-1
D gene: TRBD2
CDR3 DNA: TGTGCCAGCAGCTTAGAGTGGGGGGGATACAATGAGCAGTTCTTC
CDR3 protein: CASSLEWGGYNEQFF

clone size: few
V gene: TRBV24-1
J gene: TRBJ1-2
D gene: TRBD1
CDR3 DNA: TGTGCCACCAGTGCAGGGGGCGGGCCTACGGACTATGGCTACACCTTC
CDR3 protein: CATSAGGGPTDYGYTF

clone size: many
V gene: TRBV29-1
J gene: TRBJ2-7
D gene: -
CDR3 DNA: TGCAGCGTTGAAGATCTCTGGTCCGACGAGCAGTACTTC
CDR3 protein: CSVEDLWSDEQYF

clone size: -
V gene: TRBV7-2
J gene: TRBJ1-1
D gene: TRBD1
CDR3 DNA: TGTGCCAGCAGCGCGCTACAGGGGGCGAGCACTGAAGCTTTCTTT
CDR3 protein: CASSALQGASTEAFF

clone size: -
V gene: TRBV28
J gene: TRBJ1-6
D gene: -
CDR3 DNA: TGTGCCAGCAGTACGGGACCAAATAATTCACCCCTCCACTTT
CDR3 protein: CASSTGPNNSPLHF

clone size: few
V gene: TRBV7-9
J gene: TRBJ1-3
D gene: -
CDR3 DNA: TGTGCCAGCAGCTTAACTACGCAGGGAGGAAACACCATATATTTT
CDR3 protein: CASSLTTQGGNTIYF

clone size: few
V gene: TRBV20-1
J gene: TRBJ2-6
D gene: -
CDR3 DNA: TGCACCTCTACCGGGGTATCTGGGGCCAACGTCCTGACTTTC
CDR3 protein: CTSTGVSGANVLTF

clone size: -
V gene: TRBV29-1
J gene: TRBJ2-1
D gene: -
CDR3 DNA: TGCAGCGTTGAAGGGACGTGTAATGAGCAGTTCTTC
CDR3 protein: CSVEGTCNEQFF

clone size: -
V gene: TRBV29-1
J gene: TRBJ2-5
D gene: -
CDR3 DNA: TGCAGCGTTGATGAGACCCAAGGGACCCAGTACTTC
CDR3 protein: CSVDETQGTQYF

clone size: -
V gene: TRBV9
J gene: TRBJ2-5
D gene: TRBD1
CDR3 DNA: TGTGCCAGCAGCGTAGGCTACGGGACAGGCCTTCAAGAGACCCAGTACTTC
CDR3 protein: CASSVGYGTGLQETQYF

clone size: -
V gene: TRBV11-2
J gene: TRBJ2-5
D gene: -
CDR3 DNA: TGTGCCAGCAGCTTGTCGCAGGAGTATGGAGAGACCCGGTACTTC
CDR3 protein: CASSLSQEYGETRYF

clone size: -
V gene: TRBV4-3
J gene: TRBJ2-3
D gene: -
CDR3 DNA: TGCGCCAGCGGACAAACAGGGTCTAGGCTTACGCAGTATTTT
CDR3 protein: CASGQTGSRLTQYF

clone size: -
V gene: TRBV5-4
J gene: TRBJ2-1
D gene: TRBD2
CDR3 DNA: TGTGCCAGCAGCTTGGCGGGGACTAGCCGCGATGAGCAGTTCTTC
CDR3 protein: CASSLAGTSRDEQFF

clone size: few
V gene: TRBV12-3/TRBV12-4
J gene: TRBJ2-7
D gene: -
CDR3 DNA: TGTGCCAGCAGTTTAGTACTATCCTACCACGAGCAGTACTTC
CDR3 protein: CASSLVLSYHEQYF

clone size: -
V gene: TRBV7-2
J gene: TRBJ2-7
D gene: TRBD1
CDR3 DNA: TGTGCCAGCAGCCCGCGATCGACAGGGAACGAGCAGTACTTC
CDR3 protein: CASSPRSTGNEQYF

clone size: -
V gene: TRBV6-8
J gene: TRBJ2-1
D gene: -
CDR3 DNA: TGTGCCAGCCCCAGGGGAAACCATAGCACCTACAATGAGCAGTTCTTC
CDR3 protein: CASPRGNHSTYNEQFF

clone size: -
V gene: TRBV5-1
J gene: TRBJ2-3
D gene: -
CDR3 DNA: TGCGCCAGCAGTTTCCCCGTAGGCGTAACAGATACGCAGTATTTT
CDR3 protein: CASSFPVGVTDTQYF

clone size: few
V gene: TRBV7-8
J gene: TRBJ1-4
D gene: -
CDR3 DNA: TGTGCCAGCAGCTCGCTTAGTCGGAGTAATGAAAAACTGTTTTTT
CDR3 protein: CASSSLSRSNEKLFF

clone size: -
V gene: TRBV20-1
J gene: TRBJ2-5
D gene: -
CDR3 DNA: TGTAGTGCTAGTTTTCTAGAGACCCAGTACTTC
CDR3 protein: CSASFLETQYF